Shown below are 4 T cell receptor beta chains from a single sample sequenced in a study of blood T cell repertoires in COVID-19. Data came from immunoSEQ multiplex PCR; TCRdb stores just in-frame clones and leaves some out. The sample includes some 490,000 clones, 80% to 90% of them seen just once. Sequenced material: peripheral blood. The receptors were sampled from a human donor in a cohort sampled during active COVID-19.

Note on this clone: The junction does not match germline at one end; this may be a read error. The genes are TRBV7-2 and TRBJ1-3; no definite D call. This CDR3 has 18 residues. Germline CDR1 and CDR2: SGHTA and FQGNSA. CDR3 in amino acids: CASQTGIGPTSSGNSIYF. The DNA of the CDR3 is TGTGCCAGCCAGACGGGGATAGGCCCTACCAGCTCTGGAAACAGCATATATTTT.

CDR3: CAWSAGFHGYTF. The CDR3, as DNA: TGTGCCTGGAGTGCAGGGTTCCATGGCTACACCTTC. The chain carries TRBV30 and TRBJ1-2; tentative D call: TRBD1 (5 bases). Germline values: CDR1 GTSNPN, CDR2 SVGIG (reference sequence). The CDR3 is 12 amino acids. Deletions cut 1 base from V and 6 bases from J, with 9 bases between.

The rearrangement joins TRBV7-8 to TRBJ2-3, with 12 positions matching TRBD2. Germline values: CDR1 SGHVS, CDR2 FQNEAQ. CDR3 length: 21 residues. With V trimmed by 5 bases and J by 2 bases, 20 bases remained unmatched. This CDR3 is CASSVLKLAGGPYIFTDTQYF. The CDR3 coding sequence is TGTGCCAGCAGCGTCCTTAAACTAGCGGGAGGACCCTATATCTTCACAGATACGCAGTATTTT.

As concerns this clone: Mismatch with germline at one junction end may stem from a read error. The gene calls are TRBV2 and TRBJ1-5; 9 bases fit TRBD1. The CDR3 runs 14 residues. The germline V gene encodes CDR1 SNHLY and CDR2 FYNNEI. The CDR3 DNA sequence: TGTGCCAGCAGTGCAACAGGGGGCAAGCAGCCCCAGCATTTT. This codes for CASSATGGKQPQHF.